These 9 T cell receptor beta chains came from one sample sequenced in a study of identical twins. TCRdb re-called the 5' RACE reads through MiXCR, storing one row per CDR3 protein. The top ten clones hold more than 7% of a sample with 140,000 to 150,000 distinct CDR3 sequences, 3% to 4.5% of them seen once. The sequencing input was memory T cells sorted from blood. The receptors derive from a man younger than 30 in good health.

This clonotype was picked up a small number of times. J is TRBJ2-6 and V is TRBV6-1, with D possibly called TRBD1 or TRBD2 (5 bases each). Trimming left V 2 bases short and J 2 bases short, with 7 bases between. The CDR3 totals 15 residues. The germline V gene encodes CDR1 MNHNS and CDR2 SASEGT. CDR3 coding DNA: TGTGCCAGCAGTGAACGGGGCGCTGGGGCCAACGTCCTGACTTTC. Its protein product is CASSERGAGANVLTF.

This clonotype was counted ten times or more. The CDR3 loop is CASMGLANTGELFF. DNA of the CDR3: TGTGCCAGTATGGGACTGGCCAACACCGGGGAGCTGTTTTTT. The V and J genes are TRBV19 and TRBJ2-2, with TRBD2 as a possible D gene (6 bases). This CDR3 contains 14 residues. Germline V gene sequence: CDR1 LNHDA, CDR2 SQIVND (reference sequence). Between the trimmed V and J ends, which lost 7 bases and 2 bases, there was a span of 11 bases.

This clonotype was observed at least ten times. The chain uses TRBV6-1 and TRBJ2-1; possibly TRBD2 for D (6 bases). V was pared by 7 bases and J by 3 bases, with 10 bases between. This CDR3 region has 13 residues. Germline assignment: CDR1 MNHNS and CDR2 SASEGT. The CDR3 region is CASKGLSYNEQFF. CDR3 DNA: TGTGCCAGCAAGGGACTGAGCTACAATGAGCAGTTCTTC.

This clonotype was found many times. The gene calls are TRBV7-2 and TRBJ2-5; 10 nucleotides align to TRBD1. The ends lost 5 bases at V and 4 bases at J; junction bases unmatched: 7. This CDR3 spans 15 amino acids. CDR1 SGHTA and CDR2 FQGNSA come from the germline V gene. This chain's CDR3 is CASSLPTGGLETQYF. CDR3 sequence (DNA): TGTGCCAGCAGCCTACCGACAGGGGGCCTAGAGACCCAGTACTTC.

In its sample, this clonotype was seen many times. This chain links TRBV7-9 with TRBJ1-1; the match to TRBD1 covers 9 bases. This CDR3 has 15 amino acids. V was clipped by 5 bases and J by 6 bases; unmatched bases: 10. Germline loops: CDR1 SEHNR, CDR2 FQNEAQ (reference sequence). The CDR3 nucleotides are TGTGCCAGCAGCGTTACAGGGGGCCTACTGGCTGAAGCTTTCTTT. Its protein is CASSVTGGLLAEAFF.

This clonotype occurred many times. The chain employs TRBV27 and TRBJ1-6; D gene unclear. CDR1 is MNHEY, CDR2 SMNVEV, per germline (reference sequence). V was clipped by 9 bases and J by 0 bases, with 6 bases between them. The CDR3 sequence is 13 residues long. The CDR3 region is CASRSSYNSPLHF. CDR3 DNA sequence: TGTGCCAGTCGAAGCTCCTATAATTCACCCCTCCACTTT.

This clonotype showed up many times. The CDR3 sequence: CASSPRTGRLAGHNEQFF. The CDR3 DNA sequence: TGTGCCAGCAGCCCCCGGACAGGAAGACTAGCGGGGCACAATGAGCAGTTCTTC. This chain uses TRBV11-2 with TRBJ2-1, with 11 nucleotides matching TRBD2. From germline, CDR1 is SGHAT and CDR2 FQNNGV. The CDR3 is 18 amino acids. V trimming: 5 bases; J trimming: 5 bases; junction bases outside the gene matches: 14. Full variable domain (rest looked up from reference TRBV11-2 and TRBJ2-1): EAGVAQSPRYKIIEKRQSVAFWCNPISGHATLYWYQQILGQGPKLLIQFQNNGVVDDSQLPKDRFSAERLKGVDSTLKIQPAKLEDSAVYLCASSPRTGRLAGHNEQFFGPGTRLTVL.

This clonotype was seen repeatedly, ten times or more. The chain carries TRBV20-1 and TRBJ2-7; D uncertain. CDR3 length equals 14 residues. The V gene's germline CDR1 is DFQATT and CDR2 SNEGSKA (reference sequence). V gave up 5 bases and J gave up 4 bases, with 18 bases separating them. The CDR3 bases are TGCAGTGCTCAATTAGGAGACTCTCGTTACGAGCAGTACTTC. It translates to CSAQLGDSRYEQYF.

In this sample, this clonotype turned up many times. J is TRBJ1-1 and V is TRBV27; D call uncertain. From germline, CDR1 is MNHEY and CDR2 SMNVEV (reference sequence). The CDR3 covers 13 residues. V was cut by 2 bases and J by 6 bases, with 10 bases left in between. CDR3 residues: CASSLIGEPEAFF. For the CDR3, the DNA is TGTGCCAGCAGTTTAATCGGTGAGCCTGAAGCTTTCTTT.